The present TCR beta chain was sequenced within a study of breast tumors, draining lymph nodes, adjacent tissues. One entry per CDR3 protein, called by TCRdb with MiXCR from the multiplex PCR reads. Of approximately 20,000 distinct CDR3 sequences listed, 50% were seen once; the top ten hold around 8%. This clonotype has ten or more counts. The antigen is unknown. Points from the study as a whole: Data only fit, rather than demonstrated, lymph node origin of most tumor T cells.

The germline V gene has CDR1 PRHDT and CDR2 FYEKMQ (reference sequence). The V gene lost 2 bases and the J gene lost 3 bases, with 11 bases spanning the gap. The CDR3 consists of 14 residues. The sequenced sample consisted of breast tumor tissue. The clonotype originates from a female donor with breast cancer. Some clones in this sample may be carry-over from other donors' samples. The genes are TRBV13 and TRBJ2-7; D unresolved. CDR3 nucleotides: TGTGCCAGCAGCTTACCCCCCCCCCACTACGAGCAGTACTTC. Translation: CASSLPPPHYEQYF. The full variable domain, rest sourced from reference TRBV13 and TRBJ2-7, is AAGVIQSPRHLIKEKRETATLKCYPIPRHDTVYWYQQGPGQDPQFLISFYEKMQSDKGSIPDRFSAQQFSDYHSELNMSSLELGDSALYFCASSLPPPHYEQYFGPGTRLTVT.